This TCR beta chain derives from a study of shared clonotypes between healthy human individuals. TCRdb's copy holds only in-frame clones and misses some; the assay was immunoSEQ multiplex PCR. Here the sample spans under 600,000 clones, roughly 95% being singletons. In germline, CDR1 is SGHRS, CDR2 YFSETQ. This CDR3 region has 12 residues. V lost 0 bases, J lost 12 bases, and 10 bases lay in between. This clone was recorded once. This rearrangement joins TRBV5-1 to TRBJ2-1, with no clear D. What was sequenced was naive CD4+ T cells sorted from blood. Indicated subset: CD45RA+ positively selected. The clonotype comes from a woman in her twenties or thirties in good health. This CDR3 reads CASSLDTQVQFF. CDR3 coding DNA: TGCGCCAGCAGCTTGGACACCCAGGTGCAGTTCTTC.